This T cell receptor (beta chain) is drawn from a study of shared clonotypes between healthy human individuals. General observations from the study: Lower generation probabilities were found for non-shared clonotypes than for those shared by all four donors.

Points on this clone: What it binds is unknown.

TCRdb keeps only in-frame clones here, not all; method: immunoSEQ multiplex PCR. The data hold just over 2,000,000 clones, with about 95% observed a single time. Naive CD8 isolation took CD45RO-negative cells positively selected for CCR7 and excluded terminally differentiated effector memory CD45RA+ cells. Only Caucasian adults living in Nashville, Tennessee served as donors. Germline CDR1 is SGHNT and CDR2 is YYREEE (reference sequence). The CDR3 covers 17 residues. V dropped 4 bases and J dropped 6; count of bases not matched to a gene: 14. The chain carries TRBV5-4 and TRBJ2-2; TRBD2 matches at 8 bases. This clonotype was sampled from a man between 18 and 35 years old in good health. The sequenced sample was naive CD8+ T cells sorted from blood. Here the CDR3 reads CASSPTGTRVASGELFF. The CDR3 region has the DNA TGTGCCAGCAGCCCGACCGGGACTAGAGTTGCGTCCGGGGAGCTGTTTTTT.